The clone carrying this T cell receptor beta chain was observed a few times. Clones were read by immunoSEQ multiplex PCR, and TCRdb kept only the in-frame ones, dropping some. The profile shows about 3,000 clones, approximately 89% of them singletons. Looked up from germline, CDR1 is SGHDT and CDR2 is YYEEEE. The CDR3 extends over 12 amino acids. V was cut by 3 bases and J by 5 bases, with 9 bases left in between. This specimen belongs to a study of tumor T cells in aggressive B-cell lymphoma. This rearrangement joins TRBV5-6 to TRBJ2-7, with D uncertain. Sequencing was performed on tumor tissue. This clonotype was sampled from an adult with diffuse large B cell lymphoma. The CDR3 nucleotides read TGTGCCAGCAGCTCAAGCTTAGACGAGCAGTACTTC. As protein: CASSSSLDEQYF.